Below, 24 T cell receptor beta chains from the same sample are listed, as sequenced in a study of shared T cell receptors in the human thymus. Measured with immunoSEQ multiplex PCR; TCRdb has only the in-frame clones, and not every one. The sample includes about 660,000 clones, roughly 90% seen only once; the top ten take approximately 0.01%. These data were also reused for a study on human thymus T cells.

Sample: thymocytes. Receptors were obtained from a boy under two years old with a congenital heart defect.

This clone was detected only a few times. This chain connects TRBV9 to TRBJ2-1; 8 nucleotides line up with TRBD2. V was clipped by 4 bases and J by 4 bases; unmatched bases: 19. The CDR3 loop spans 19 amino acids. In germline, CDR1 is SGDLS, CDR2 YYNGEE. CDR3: CASSPPFGSGINLYNEQFF. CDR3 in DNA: TGTGCCAGCAGCCCCCCATTTGGTAGCGGGATAAACCTTTACAATGAGCAGTTCTTC.

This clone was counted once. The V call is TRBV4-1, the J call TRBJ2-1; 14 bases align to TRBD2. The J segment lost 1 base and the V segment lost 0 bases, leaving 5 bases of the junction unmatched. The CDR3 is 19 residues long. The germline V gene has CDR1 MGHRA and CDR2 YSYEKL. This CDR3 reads CASSQDWTSGRPSYNEQFF. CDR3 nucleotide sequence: TGCGCCAGCAGCCAAGATTGGACTAGCGGGAGGCCTTCCTACAATGAGCAGTTCTTC.

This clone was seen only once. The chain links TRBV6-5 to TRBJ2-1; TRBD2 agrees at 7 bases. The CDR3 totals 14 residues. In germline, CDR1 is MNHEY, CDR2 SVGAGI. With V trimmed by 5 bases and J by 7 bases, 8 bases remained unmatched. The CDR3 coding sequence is TGTGCCAGCAGTCCCCCCGGGAGGTCGAATGAGCAGTTCTTC. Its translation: CASSPPGRSNEQFF.

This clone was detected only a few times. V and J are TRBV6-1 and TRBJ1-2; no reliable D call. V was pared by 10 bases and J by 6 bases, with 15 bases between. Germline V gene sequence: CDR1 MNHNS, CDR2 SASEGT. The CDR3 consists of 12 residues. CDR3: CAMLTIEHGYTF. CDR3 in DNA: TGTGCCATGCTTACTATCGAACATGGCTACACCTTC.

CDR3 in amino acids: CASGRGSDNEQFF. The CDR3 bases are TGTGCCAGCGGAAGAGGGAGCGACAATGAGCAGTTCTTC. The chain combines TRBV27 with TRBJ2-1, with D possibly matching TRBD2 (5 bases). The germline V and J ends were trimmed by 8 bases and 5 bases, with 13 bases remaining between them. This CDR3 region has 13 residues. Germline CDR1 and CDR2: MNHEY and SMNVEV (reference sequence).

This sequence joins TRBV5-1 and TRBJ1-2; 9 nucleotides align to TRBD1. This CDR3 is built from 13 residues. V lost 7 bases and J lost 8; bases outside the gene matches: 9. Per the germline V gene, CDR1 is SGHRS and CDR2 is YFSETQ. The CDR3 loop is CASALTGGDGYTF. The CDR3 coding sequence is TGCGCCAGCGCCCTAACAGGGGGCGACGGCTACACCTTC.

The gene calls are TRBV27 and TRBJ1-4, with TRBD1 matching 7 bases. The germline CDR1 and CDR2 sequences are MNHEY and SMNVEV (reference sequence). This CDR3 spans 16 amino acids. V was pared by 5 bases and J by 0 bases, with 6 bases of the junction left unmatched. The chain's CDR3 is CASSPGTAATNEKLFF. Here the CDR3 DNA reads TGTGCCAGCAGTCCCGGGACAGCTGCAACTAATGAAAAACTGTTTTTT.

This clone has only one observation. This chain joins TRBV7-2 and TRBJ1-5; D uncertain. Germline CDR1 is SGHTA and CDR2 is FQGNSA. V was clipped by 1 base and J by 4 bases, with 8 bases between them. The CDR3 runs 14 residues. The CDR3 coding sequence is TGTGCCAGCAGCTTAGGGGCACAGAATCAGCCCCAGCATTTT. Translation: CASSLGAQNQPQHF.

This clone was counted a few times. CDR3 sequence (DNA): TGTGCCAGCAGCTTAGTTGCGGCGAACACCGGGGAGCTGTTTTTT. Translated: CASSLVAANTGELFF. The V and J genes are TRBV7-9 and TRBJ2-2; D gene unclear. The CDR3 contains 15 residues. The V gene's germline CDR1 is SEHNR and CDR2 FQNEAQ (reference sequence). V gave up 1 base and J gave up 0 bases, with 6 bases separating them.

CDR3 sequence: CASSQPGQGGYEQYF. The CDR3 DNA reads TGTGCCAGCAGCCAACCGGGACAGGGAGGCTACGAGCAGTACTTC. This chain uses TRBV14 with TRBJ2-7; 9 nucleotides agree with TRBD1. The CDR3 sequence is 15 residues long. The germline gives CDR1 SGHDN, CDR2 FVKESK. V lost 2 bases, J lost 3 bases, and 5 bases stayed unmatched.

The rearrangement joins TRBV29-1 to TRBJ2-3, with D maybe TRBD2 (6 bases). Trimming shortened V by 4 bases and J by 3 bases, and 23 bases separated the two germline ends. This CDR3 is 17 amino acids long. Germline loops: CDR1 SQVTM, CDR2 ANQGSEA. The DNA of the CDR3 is TGCAGCGTTGCTAGGGACGGGGGAGGTATCGGGACAGATACGCAGTATTTT. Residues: CSVARDGGGIGTDTQYF.

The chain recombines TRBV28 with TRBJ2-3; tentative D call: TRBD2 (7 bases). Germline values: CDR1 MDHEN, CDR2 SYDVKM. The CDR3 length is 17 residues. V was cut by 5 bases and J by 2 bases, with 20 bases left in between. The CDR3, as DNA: TGTGCCAGCAGTACCCTGGATTCGCGGGGGCCCACAGATACGCAGTATTTT. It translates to CASSTLDSRGPTDTQYF.

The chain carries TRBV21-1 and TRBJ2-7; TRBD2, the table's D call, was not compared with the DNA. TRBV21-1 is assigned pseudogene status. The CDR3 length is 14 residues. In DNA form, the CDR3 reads TGTGCCAGCAGCAAAGTAAGCAAGCAATACGAGCAGTACTTC. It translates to CASSKVSKQYEQYF.

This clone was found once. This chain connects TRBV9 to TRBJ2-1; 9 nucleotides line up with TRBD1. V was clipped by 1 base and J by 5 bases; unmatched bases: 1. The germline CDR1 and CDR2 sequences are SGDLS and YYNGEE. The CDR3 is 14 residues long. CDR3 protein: CASSVRDRDNEQFF. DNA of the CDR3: TGTGCCAGCAGCGTAAGGGACAGGGACAATGAGCAGTTCTTC.

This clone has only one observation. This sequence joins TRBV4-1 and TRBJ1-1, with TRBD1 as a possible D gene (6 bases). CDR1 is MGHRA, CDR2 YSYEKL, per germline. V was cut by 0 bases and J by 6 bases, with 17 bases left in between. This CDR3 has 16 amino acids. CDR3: CASSQDPSRGWAEAFF. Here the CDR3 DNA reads TGCGCCAGCAGCCAAGATCCCAGTAGGGGGTGGGCTGAAGCTTTCTTT.

CDR3 sequence reads: CASSQEGTGTSGIAGQETQYF. The CDR3 DNA follows: TGCGCCAGCAGCCAAGAAGGGACCGGGACTAGCGGGATTGCCGGACAAGAGACCCAGTACTTC. J is TRBJ2-5 and V is TRBV4-1; 13 nucleotides align to TRBD2. V trimming: 0 bases; J trimming: 2 bases; junction bases outside the gene matches: 15. Germline assignment: CDR1 MGHRA and CDR2 YSYEKL. This CDR3 is built from 21 residues.

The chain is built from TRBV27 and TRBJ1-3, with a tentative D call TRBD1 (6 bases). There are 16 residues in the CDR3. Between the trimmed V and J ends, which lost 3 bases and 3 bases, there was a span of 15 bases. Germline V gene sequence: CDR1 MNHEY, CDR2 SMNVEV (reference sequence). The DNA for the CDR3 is TGTGCCAGCAGTTTGGGACACCCACGGATTGGAAACACCATATATTTT. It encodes CASSLGHPRIGNTIYF.

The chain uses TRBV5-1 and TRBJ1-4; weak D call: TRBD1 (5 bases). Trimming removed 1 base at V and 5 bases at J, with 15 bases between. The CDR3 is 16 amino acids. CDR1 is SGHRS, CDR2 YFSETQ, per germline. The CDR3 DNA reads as TGCGCCAGCAGCTTGTCACGGACGGGGGGGAATGAAAAACTGTTTTTT. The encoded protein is CASSLSRTGGNEKLFF.

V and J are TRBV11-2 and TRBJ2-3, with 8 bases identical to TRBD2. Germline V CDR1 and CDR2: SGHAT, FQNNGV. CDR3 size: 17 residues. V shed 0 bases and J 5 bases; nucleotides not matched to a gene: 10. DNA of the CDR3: TGTGCCAGCAGCTTAGAACCGGGAGGGCGATACGAAGATACGCAGTATTTT. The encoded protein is CASSLEPGGRYEDTQYF.

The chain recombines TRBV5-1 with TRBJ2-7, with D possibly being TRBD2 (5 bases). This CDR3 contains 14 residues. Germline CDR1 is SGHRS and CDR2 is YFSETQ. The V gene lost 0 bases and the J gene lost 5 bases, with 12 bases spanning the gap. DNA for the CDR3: TGCGCCAGCAGCTTGGGTCCGGGGTTCCACGAGCAGTACTTC. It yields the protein CASSLGPGFHEQYF.

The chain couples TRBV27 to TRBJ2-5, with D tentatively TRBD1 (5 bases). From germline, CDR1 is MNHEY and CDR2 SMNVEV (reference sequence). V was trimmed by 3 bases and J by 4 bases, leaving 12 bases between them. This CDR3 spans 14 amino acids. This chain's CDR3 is CASSLKGKGETQYF. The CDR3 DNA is TGTGCCAGCAGTTTGAAGGGGAAGGGAGAGACCCAGTACTTC.

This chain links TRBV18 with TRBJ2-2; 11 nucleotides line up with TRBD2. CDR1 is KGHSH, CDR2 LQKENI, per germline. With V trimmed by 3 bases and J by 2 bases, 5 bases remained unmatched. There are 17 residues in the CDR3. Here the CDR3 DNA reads TGTGCCAGCTCACCCCTAGCGGGAGGCCTTAACACCGGGGAGCTGTTTTTT. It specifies CASSPLAGGLNTGELFF.

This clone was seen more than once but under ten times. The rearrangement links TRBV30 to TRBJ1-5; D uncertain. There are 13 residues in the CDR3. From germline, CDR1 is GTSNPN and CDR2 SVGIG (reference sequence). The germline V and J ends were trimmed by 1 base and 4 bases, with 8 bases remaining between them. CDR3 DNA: TGTGCCTGGAGTGGGCAGGCGAATCAGCCCCAGCATTTT. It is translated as CAWSGQANQPQHF.

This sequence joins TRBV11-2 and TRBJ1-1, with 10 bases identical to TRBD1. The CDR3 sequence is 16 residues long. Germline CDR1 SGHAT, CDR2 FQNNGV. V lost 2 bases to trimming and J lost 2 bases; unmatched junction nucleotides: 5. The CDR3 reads CASSLFGQGDNTEAFF. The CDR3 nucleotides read TGTGCCAGCAGCTTATTCGGACAGGGGGATAACACTGAAGCTTTCTTT.